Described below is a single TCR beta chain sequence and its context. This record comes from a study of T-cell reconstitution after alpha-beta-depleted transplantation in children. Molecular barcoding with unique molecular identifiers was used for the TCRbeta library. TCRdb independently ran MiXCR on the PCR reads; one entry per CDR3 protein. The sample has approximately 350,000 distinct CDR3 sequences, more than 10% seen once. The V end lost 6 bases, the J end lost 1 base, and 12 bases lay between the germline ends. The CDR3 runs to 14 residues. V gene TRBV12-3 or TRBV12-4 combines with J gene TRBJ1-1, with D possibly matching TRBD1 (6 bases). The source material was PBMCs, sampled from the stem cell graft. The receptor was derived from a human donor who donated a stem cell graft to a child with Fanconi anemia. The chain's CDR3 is CASSRQVSNTEAFF. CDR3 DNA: TGTGCCAGCAGCCGACAGGTATCGAACACTGAAGCTTTCTTT.